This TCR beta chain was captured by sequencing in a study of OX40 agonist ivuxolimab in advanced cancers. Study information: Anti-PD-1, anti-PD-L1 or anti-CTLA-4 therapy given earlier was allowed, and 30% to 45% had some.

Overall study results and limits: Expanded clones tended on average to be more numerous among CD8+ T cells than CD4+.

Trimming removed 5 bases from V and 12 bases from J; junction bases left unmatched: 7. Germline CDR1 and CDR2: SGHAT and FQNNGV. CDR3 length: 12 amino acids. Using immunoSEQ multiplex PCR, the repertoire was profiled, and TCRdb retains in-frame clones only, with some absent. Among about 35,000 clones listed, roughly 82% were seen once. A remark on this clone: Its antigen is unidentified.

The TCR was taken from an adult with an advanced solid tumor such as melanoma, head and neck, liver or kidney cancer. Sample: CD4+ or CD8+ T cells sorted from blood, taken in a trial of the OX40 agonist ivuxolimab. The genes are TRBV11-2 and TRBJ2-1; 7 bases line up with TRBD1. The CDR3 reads CASSITGDRQFF. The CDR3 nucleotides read TGTGCCAGCAGCATTACAGGGGATCGGCAGTTCTTC.